This T cell receptor beta chain was retrieved from a study of blood T cell repertoires in COVID-19. As for the study in general: The study drew acute and convalescent COVID-19 samples from the United States, Italy and Spain. PBMCs, B-cell-depleted T cells, or T cells provided the cDNA or gDNA that made up the material.

The data were produced by immunoSEQ multiplex PCR, yet TCRdb's version contains in-frame clones alone and is incomplete. This sample has 63,000 or so clones; about nine tenths occur once, and the top ten carry approximately 1.5%. Sequenced input: peripheral blood. This TCR derives from a man in his 60s with acute or convalescent COVID-19.

The CDR3 DNA follows: TGCGCCAGCAGCTCGGGACAGGGTCTTAAGCCCCAGCATTTT. The encoded protein is CASSSGQGLKPQHF. The chain combines TRBV4-1 with TRBJ1-5, with 9 positions matching TRBD1. V was clipped by 5 bases and J by 8 bases; unmatched bases: 7. The CDR3 is made up of 14 amino acids. Looked up from germline, CDR1 is MGHRA and CDR2 is YSYEKL.